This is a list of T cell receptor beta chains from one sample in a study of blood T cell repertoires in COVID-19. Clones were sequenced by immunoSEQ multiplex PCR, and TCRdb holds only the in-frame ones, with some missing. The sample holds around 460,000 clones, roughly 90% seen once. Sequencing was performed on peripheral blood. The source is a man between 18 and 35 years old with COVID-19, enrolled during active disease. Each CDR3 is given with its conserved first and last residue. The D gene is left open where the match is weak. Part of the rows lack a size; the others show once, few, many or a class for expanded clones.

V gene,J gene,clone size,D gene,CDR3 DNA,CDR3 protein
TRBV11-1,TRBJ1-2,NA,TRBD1,TGTGCCAGCAGCTCGGGACAGGGCCTCTATGGCTACACCTTC,CASSSGQGLYGYTF
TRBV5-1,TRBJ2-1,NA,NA,TGCGCCAGCAGCTTGGCTGTCTACAATGAGCAGTTCTTC,CASSLAVYNEQFF
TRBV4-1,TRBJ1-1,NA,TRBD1,TGCGCCAGCAGCCGGACAGGGGGAACTGAAGCTTTCTTT,CASSRTGGTEAFF
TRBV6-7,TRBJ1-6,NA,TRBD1,TGTGCCAGCAGTCACGGACAGGTGTATAATTCACCCCTCCACTTT,CASSHGQVYNSPLHF
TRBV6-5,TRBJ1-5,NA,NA,TGTGCCAGCAGTTACTCAGGGGGAGTGAATCAGCCCCAGCATTTT,CASSYSGGVNQPQHF
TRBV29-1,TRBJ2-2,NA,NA,TGCAGCGTTGAAGTGATCGGTCCGAACACCGGGGAGCTGTTTTTT,CSVEVIGPNTGELFF
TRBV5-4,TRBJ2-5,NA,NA,TGTGCCAGCAGTCCGGGACAACAAGAGACCCAGTACTTC,CASSPGQQETQYF
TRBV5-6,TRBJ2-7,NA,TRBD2,TGTGCCAGCAGCCCAGGGAAGCGGGAAGGCGAGCAGTACTTC,CASSPGKREGEQYF
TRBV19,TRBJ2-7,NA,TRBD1,TGTGCCAGTAGTGTCCAGGGGGCCTGGGAGCAGTACTTC,CASSVQGAWEQYF
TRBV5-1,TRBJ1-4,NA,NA,TGCGCCAGCAGCTTGGACGGCAGGGGAGATGAAAAACTGTTTTTT,CASSLDGRGDEKLFF
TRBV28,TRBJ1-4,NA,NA,TGTGCCAGCAGTGGGGAGGGTGCAACTAATGAAAAACTGTTTTTT,CASSGEGATNEKLFF
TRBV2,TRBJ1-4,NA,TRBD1,TGTGCCAGCAGTCGACAGGGTTTAAATGAAAAACTGTTTTTT,CASSRQGLNEKLFF
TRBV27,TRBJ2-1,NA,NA,TGTGCCAGCAGTTTAAGCGTCAGCTCCTACAATGAGCAGTTCTTC,CASSLSVSSYNEQFF
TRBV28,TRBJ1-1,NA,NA,TGTGCCAGCAGTTTAGGCAGGGGTAACACTGAAGCTTTCTTT,CASSLGRGNTEAFF
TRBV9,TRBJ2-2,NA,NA,TGTGCCAGCATGACGGGGGTAGGCACCGGGGAGCTGTTTTTT,CASMTGVGTGELFF
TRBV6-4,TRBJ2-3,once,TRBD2,TGTGCCAGCAGTGACTCGACGGGGGGTAAGGATACGCAGTATTTT,CASSDSTGGKDTQYF
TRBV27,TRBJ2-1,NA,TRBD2,TGTGCCAGCACAGAGGGACTACCATACAATGAGCAGTTCTTC,CASTEGLPYNEQFF
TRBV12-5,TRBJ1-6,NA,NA,TGTGCTAGTGGTTTGGGGCAGGGTAATTCACCCCTCCACTTT,CASGLGQGNSPLHF
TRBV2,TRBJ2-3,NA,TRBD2,TGTGCCAGCAGTGAGGATAGCGGGACCCCAGATACGCAGTATTTT,CASSEDSGTPDTQYF
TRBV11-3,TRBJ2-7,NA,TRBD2,TGTGCCAGCAGCTCATCGTCTGCAGCGGGAGGATACGAGCAGTACTTC,CASSSSSAAGGYEQYF
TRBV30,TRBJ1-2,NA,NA,TGTGCCTGGATTGGGGGACGGACAGCATATGGCTACACCTTC,CAWIGGRTAYGYTF
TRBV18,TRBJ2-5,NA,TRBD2,TGTGCCAGCTCGACGGGACTAGAAGAGACCCAGTACTTC,CASSTGLEETQYF
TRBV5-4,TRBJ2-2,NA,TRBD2,TGTGCCAGCAAAGGCGGGGAGGGGACCGGGGAGCTGTTTTTT,CASKGGEGTGELFF
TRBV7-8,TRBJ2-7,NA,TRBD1,TGTGCCAGCAGCCCTAGCCCGGGACAGGGGATCGAGCAGTACTTC,CASSPSPGQGIEQYF
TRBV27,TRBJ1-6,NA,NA,TGTGCCAGCAGTCCGAGCATGAGAAGCTCCTATAATTCACCCCTCCACTTT,CASSPSMRSSYNSPLHF
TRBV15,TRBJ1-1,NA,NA,TGTGCCACCAGCAGAGCTCAGGGCTCGAACACTGAAGCTTTCTTT,CATSRAQGSNTEAFF
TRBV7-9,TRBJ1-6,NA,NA,TGTGCCAGCAGCCCCGAACAGGTGCGGTCACCCCTCCACTTT,CASSPEQVRSPLHF
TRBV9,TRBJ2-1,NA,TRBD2,TGTGCCAGCAGCGTAGTGACTAGCGGGGGCAATGAGCAGTTCTTC,CASSVVTSGGNEQFF
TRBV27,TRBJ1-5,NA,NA,TGTGCCAGCAGTTTATCGTGGGACAATAGCAATCAGCCCCAGCATTTT,CASSLSWDNSNQPQHF
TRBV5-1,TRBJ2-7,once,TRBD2,TGCGCCAGTGCCGGGACTAGCGGACCTTACGAGCAGTACTTC,CASAGTSGPYEQYF
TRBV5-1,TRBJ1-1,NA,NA,TGCGCCAGCAGCTTGGGACAAATCACTGAAGCTTTCTTT,CASSLGQITEAFF
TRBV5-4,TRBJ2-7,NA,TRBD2,TGTGCCAGCAGCTTGGGACTAGCGGGGGGGCTGTCCCACGAGCAGTACTTC,CASSLGLAGGLSHEQYF
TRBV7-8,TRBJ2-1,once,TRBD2,TGTGCCAGCAGTCTCAGCGGGAATTCCTACAATGAGCAGTTCTTC,CASSLSGNSYNEQFF
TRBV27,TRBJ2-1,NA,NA,TGTGCCAGCAGTTTAAGTCGAGCCTACAATGAGCAGTTCTTC,CASSLSRAYNEQFF
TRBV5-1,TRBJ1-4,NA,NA,TGCGCCAGCAGCGTGGGACATAAAGGCGAAAAACTGTTTTTT,CASSVGHKGEKLFF
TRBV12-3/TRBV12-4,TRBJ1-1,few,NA,TGTGCCAGCAGTTTAAATCACGGAGGAGCTTTCTTT,CASSLNHGGAFF
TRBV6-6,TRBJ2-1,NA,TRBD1,TGTGCCAGCAGTTACTCCGGGACAGGGGGGTACAATGAGCAGTTCTTC,CASSYSGTGGYNEQFF
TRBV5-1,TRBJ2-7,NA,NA,TGCGCCAGCAGCTTGGGGCTAGCAGACTACTACGAGCAGTACTTC,CASSLGLADYYEQYF
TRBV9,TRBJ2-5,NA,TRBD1,TGTGCCAGCAGCGTAATCGGGACAGGGGTGGGGGAGACCCAGTACTTC,CASSVIGTGVGETQYF
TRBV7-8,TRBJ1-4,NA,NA,TGTGCCAGCAGCCCTAGAGGTCATTCGACTAATGAAAAACTGTTTTTT,CASSPRGHSTNEKLFF
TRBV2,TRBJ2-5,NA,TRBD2,TGTGCCAGCAGTGTTGGACTAGCGGGGCGCGAGACCCAGTACTTC,CASSVGLAGRETQYF
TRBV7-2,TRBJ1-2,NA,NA,TGTGCCAGCAGCGGCCGGGGTGGGGATCCCTTTTACTATGGCTACACCTTC,CASSGRGGDPFYYGYTF
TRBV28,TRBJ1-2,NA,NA,TGTGCCAGCAGTTTATTCGCCGGGAATGGCTACACCTTC,CASSLFAGNGYTF
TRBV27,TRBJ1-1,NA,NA,TGTGCCAGCAGTTTCTCGGTGAACACTGAAGCTTTCTTT,CASSFSVNTEAFF
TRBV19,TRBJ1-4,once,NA,TGTGCGACTAGACTCCTTGGCGGGGCCAATGAAAAACTGTTTTTT,CATRLLGGANEKLFF
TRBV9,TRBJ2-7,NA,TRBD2,TGTGCCAGCAGCGTAGGGACTAGCGGGGATTACGAGCAGTACTTC,CASSVGTSGDYEQYF
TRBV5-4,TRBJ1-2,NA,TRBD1,TGTGCCAGCAGCTCCCCGGGACAGTATAACTATGGCTACACCTTC,CASSSPGQYNYGYTF